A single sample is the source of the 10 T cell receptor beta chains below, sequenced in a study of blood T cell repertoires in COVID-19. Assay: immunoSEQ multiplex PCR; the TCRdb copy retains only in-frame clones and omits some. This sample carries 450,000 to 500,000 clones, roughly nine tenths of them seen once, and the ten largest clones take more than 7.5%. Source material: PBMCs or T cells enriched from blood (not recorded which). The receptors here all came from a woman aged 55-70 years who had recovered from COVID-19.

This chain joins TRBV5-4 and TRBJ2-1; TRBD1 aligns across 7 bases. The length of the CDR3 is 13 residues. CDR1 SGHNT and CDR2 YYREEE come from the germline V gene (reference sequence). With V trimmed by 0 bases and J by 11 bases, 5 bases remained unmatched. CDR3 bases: TGTGCCAGCAGCTTGGGGGACAGTCCTCAGCAGTTCTTC. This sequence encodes CASSLGDSPQQFF. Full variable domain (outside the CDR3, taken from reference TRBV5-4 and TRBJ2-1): ETGVTQSPTHLIKTRGQQVTLRCSSQSGHNTVSWYQQALGQGPQFIFQYYREEENGRGNFPPRFSGLQFPNYSSELNVNALELDDSALYLCASSLGDSPQQFFGPGTRLTVL.

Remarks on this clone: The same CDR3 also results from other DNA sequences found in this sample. The CDR3 loop is CASSPDRAETQYF. CDR3 DNA: TGCGCCAGCAGCCCGGACAGGGCTGAGACCCAGTACTTC. The V gene is TRBV5-1, the J gene TRBJ2-5, with TRBD1 matching over 8 bases. CDR3 size: 13 residues. Germline trimming cut 4 bases from V and 5 bases from J; bases unmatched to any gene: 4. Germline CDR1 reads SGHRS; CDR2 reads YFSETQ.

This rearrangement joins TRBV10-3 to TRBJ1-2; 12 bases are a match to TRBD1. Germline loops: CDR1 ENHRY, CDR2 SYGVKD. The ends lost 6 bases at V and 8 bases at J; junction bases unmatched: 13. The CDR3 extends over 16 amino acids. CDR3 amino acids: CAISENRDRGRGGYTF. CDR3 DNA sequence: TGTGCCATCAGCGAGAACCGGGACAGGGGGCGAGGGGGCTACACCTTC.

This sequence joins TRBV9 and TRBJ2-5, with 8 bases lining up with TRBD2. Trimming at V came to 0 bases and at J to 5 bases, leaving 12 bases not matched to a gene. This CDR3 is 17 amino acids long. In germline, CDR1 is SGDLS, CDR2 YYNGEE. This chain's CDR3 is CASSVGRGRGAGETQYF. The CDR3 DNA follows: TGTGCCAGCAGCGTAGGCCGAGGGCGGGGGGCGGGGGAGACCCAGTACTTC.

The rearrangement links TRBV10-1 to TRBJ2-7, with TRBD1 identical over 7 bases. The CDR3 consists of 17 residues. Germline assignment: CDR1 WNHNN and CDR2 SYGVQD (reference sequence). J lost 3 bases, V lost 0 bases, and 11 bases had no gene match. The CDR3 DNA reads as TGCGCCAGCAGTGAGTCCGGGACAGCAGACCCGAACTACGAGCAGTACGTC. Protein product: CASSESGTADPNYEQYV.

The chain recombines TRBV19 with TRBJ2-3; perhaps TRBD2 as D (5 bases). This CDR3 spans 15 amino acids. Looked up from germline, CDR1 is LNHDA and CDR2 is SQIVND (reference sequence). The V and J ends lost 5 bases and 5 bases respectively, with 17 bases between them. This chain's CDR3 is CASSLTGLAGDTQYF. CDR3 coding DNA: TGTGCCAGTAGTTTAACTGGGCTAGCAGGAGATACGCAGTATTTT.

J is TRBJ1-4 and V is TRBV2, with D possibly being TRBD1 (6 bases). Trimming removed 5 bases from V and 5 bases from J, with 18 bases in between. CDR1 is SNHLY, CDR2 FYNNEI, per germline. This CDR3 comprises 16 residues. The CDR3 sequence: CASSPLGGGLNEKLFF. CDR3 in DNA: TGTGCCAGCAGTCCTCTAGGGGGGGGTCTGAATGAAAAACTGTTTTTT.

The CDR3 sequence is CAWTAGLDTGELFF. In nucleotides, the CDR3 is TGTGCCTGGACGGCAGGGTTGGACACCGGGGAGCTGTTTTTT. The gene calls are TRBV30 and TRBJ2-2; weak D call: TRBD1 (5 bases). The germline CDR1 and CDR2 sequences are GTSNPN and SVGIG (reference sequence). Trimming cost V 4 bases and J 3 bases, with 12 bases left between them. The CDR3 sequence is 14 residues long.

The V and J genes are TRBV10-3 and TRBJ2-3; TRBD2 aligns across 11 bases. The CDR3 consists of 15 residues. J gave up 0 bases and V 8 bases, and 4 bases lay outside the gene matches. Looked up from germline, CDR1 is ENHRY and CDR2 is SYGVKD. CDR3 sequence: CAIGTSGPSTDTQYF. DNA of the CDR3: TGTGCCATCGGGACTAGCGGCCCTAGCACAGATACGCAGTATTTT.

CDR3 bases: TGCGCCAGCAGCCAAGATACTGGGACAGGGTCGCACGAGCAGTACGTC. Protein sequence: CASSQDTGTGSHEQYV. V gene TRBV4-1 combines with J gene TRBJ2-7; 9 nucleotides line up with TRBD1. Germline V lookup: CDR1 MGHRA, CDR2 YSYEKL. The CDR3 has 16 amino acids. V lost 0 bases and J lost 5; bases outside the gene matches: 8.